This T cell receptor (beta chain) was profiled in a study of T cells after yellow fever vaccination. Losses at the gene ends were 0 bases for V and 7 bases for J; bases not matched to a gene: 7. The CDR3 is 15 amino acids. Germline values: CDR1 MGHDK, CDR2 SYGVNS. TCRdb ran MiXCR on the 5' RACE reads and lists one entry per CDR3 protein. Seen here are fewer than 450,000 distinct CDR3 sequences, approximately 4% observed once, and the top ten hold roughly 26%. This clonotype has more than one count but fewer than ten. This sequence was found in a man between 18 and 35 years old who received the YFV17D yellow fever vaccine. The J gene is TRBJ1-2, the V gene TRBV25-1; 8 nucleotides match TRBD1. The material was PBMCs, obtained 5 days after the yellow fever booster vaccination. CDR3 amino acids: CASSEYAGGVGGYTF. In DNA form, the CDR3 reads TGTGCCAGCAGTGAATACGCAGGGGGCGTTGGTGGCTACACCTTC.